The 12 T cell receptor beta chains listed next were all sequenced from one sample in a study of cytomegalovirus exposure and HLA in healthy donors. 13 Jbeta primers and 60 Vbeta primers were used for the PCR. Produced via immunoSEQ multiplex PCR; TCRdb's table is partial and in-frame only. The sample has approximately 280,000 clones; 70% to 90% are singletons. The sequencing sample was made of PBMCs. The receptors originated from a woman younger than 35 in good health and CMV-seronegative.

The chain carries TRBV4-2 and TRBJ2-1; no firm D call. V was clipped by 5 bases and J by 6 bases, with 11 bases between them. The V gene's germline CDR1 is LGHNA and CDR2 YNFKEQ. This CDR3 contains 13 residues. The CDR3 protein is CASSNGWANEQFF. The CDR3 DNA reads as TGTGCCAGCAGCAACGGTTGGGCCAATGAGCAGTTCTTC.

The chain has TRBV9 and TRBJ2-7; D possibly corresponds to TRBD2 (6 bases). The V end lost 4 bases, the J end lost 4 bases, and 18 bases lay between the germline ends. Germline V CDR1 and CDR2: SGDLS, YYNGEE. The CDR3 length is 15 residues. CDR3 DNA: TGTGCCAGCAGCCGTACTTATGGGGGGATATACGAGCAGTACTTC. Translation: CASSRTYGGIYEQYF.

The gene calls are TRBV19 and TRBJ1-1; unclear D gene. Germline V gene lookup returns CDR1 LNHDA and CDR2 SQIVND (reference sequence). The CDR3 sequence is 14 residues long. The V end was cut by 3 bases, the J end by 0 bases, with 8 bases between. The CDR3 nucleotides read TGTGCCAGTAGTATCGGGGAAGTGAACACTGAAGCTTTCTTT. This codes for CASSIGEVNTEAFF.

This clone was seen more than once but under ten times. This rearrangement joins TRBV28 to TRBJ1-2, with 10 bases identical to TRBD1. The CDR3 has 15 residues. Germline V gives CDR1 MDHEN, CDR2 SYDVKM. V dropped 6 bases and J dropped 7; count of bases not matched to a gene: 11. The CDR3 nucleotides read TGTGCCAGCAGGAGGCCGGACAGGGGGAAGAGTGGCTACACCTTC. This sequence encodes CASRRPDRGKSGYTF.

V is TRBV2 and J is TRBJ1-3; 8 bases fit TRBD1. The CDR3 totals 16 residues. The germline gives CDR1 SNHLY, CDR2 FYNNEI. After removal of 5 bases from V and 3 bases from J, the junction contained 9 bases not matched to a gene. The CDR3 loop is CASSNSARGLGNTIYF. The CDR3 DNA is TGTGCCAGCAGTAATTCGGCCAGGGGGCTTGGAAACACCATATATTTT.

This clone has just one count. V usage is TRBV6-1 and J usage is TRBJ2-4, with 8 bases lining up with TRBD2. The CDR3 runs to 14 residues. Per the germline V gene, CDR1 is MNHNS and CDR2 is SASEGT. Trimming cost V 9 bases and J 3 bases; bases outside gene matches: 7. The DNA for the CDR3 is TGTGCCAGTCAGGGACTAGGGGGCAAAAACATTCAGTACTTC. Protein product: CASQGLGGKNIQYF.

The rearrangement uses TRBV9 and TRBJ2-5; D might be TRBD2 (5 bases). Germline CDR1 SGDLS, CDR2 YYNGEE. The CDR3 extends over 14 amino acids. Trimming took 2 bases from V and 2 from J, leaving 10 bases between them. The CDR3 DNA sequence: TGTGCCAGCAGCGTTCGAAGCGGACAAGAGACCCAGTACTTC. Translated: CASSVRSGQETQYF. The entire variable domain, with the rest obtained from reference TRBV9 and TRBJ2-5, is as follows: DSGVTQTPKHLITATGQRVTLRCSPRSGDLSVYWYQQSLDQGLQFLIQYYNGEERAKGNILERFSAQQFPDLHSELNLSSLELGDSALYFCASSVRSGQETQYFGPGTRLLVL.

The rearrangement uses TRBV6-1 and TRBJ2-3, with D tentatively TRBD2 (6 bases). Trimming removed 3 bases at V and 0 bases at J, with 10 bases between. The germline V gene has CDR1 MNHNS and CDR2 SASEGT. The CDR3 totals 15 residues. The CDR3 coding sequence is TGTGCCAGCAGTGACGGGGGAACTAGCACAGATACGCAGTATTTT. Protein product: CASSDGGTSTDTQYF.

This sequence joins TRBV11-3 and TRBJ2-3; the match to TRBD2 covers 11 bases. This CDR3 has 18 amino acids. CDR1 SGHNT and CDR2 YENEEA come from the germline V gene. With V trimmed by 4 bases and J by 5 bases, 14 bases remained unmatched. The CDR3 DNA sequence: TGTGCCAGCAGCTCGGGTCTAGCGGGGGGCGGAGGGAAAGATACGCAGTATTTT. This encodes CASSSGLAGGGGKDTQYF. Complete variable domain (other parts from reference TRBV11-3 and TRBJ2-3): EAGVVQSPRYKIIEKKQPVAFWCNPISGHNTLYWYLQNLGQGPELLIRYENEEAVDDSQLPKDRFSAERLKGVDSTLKIQPAELGDSAVYLCASSSGLAGGGGKDTQYFGPGTRLTVL.

The chain employs TRBV7-8 and TRBJ1-2, with a tentative D call TRBD1 (5 bases). Per germline, CDR1 SGHVS and CDR2 FQNEAQ. V lost 1 base and J 5 bases, leaving 11 bases between the germline ends. There are 14 residues in the CDR3. Here the CDR3 reads CASSLDPGGYGYTF. The DNA of the CDR3 is TGTGCCAGCAGCTTAGACCCCGGGGGTTATGGCTACACCTTC.

The rearrangement uses TRBV12-5 and TRBJ2-7; D possibly corresponds to TRBD1 (6 bases). V gave up 1 base and J gave up 4 bases, with 26 bases separating them. The CDR3 sequence is 19 residues long. CDR1 is LGHNT and CDR2 is FRNRAP in the germline V gene. CDR3 loop: CASGLGWGARYGGQYEQYF. The CDR3 DNA reads as TGTGCTAGTGGTTTGGGTTGGGGCGCGCGTTACGGAGGACAGTACGAGCAGTACTTC.

V usage is TRBV6-5 and J usage is TRBJ2-3, with TRBD1 matching 10 bases. Germline V gene data show CDR1 as MNHEY and CDR2 as SVGAGI. The CDR3 runs to 15 residues. The V segment lost 7 bases and the J segment 4 bases; nucleotides outside the gene matches: 8. CDR3 sequence reads: CASNRQGASADTQYF. The CDR3 DNA sequence: TGTGCCAGCAACCGACAGGGGGCTAGCGCAGATACGCAGTATTTT.